This TCR beta chain was sequenced in a study of Tregs in tolerant kidney transplant recipients. At the level of the study: Recipients received nonmyeloablative bone marrow transplants from related graft donors, with transient mixed chimerism.

Method: immunoSEQ multiplex PCR; TCRdb's copy keeps in-frame clones and lacks some. The sample has approximately 30,000 clones. Study-wide points: Nucleotide sequences could not be compared across some patients' samples due to primer changes.

To note about this clone: The antigen is unknown. At one end, the junction sequence differs from germline, possibly due to a read error. Coverage ceases 3 residues before the CDR3 finishes, and the germline J gene fills in the end.

CDR1 and CDR2 (germline): SSHAT, FNYEAQ (reference sequence). The CDR3 spans 13 residues. CD4+CD25+CD127- Tregs, CD4+CD25- non-Tregs, CD4 and CD8 cells were sorted. The genes are TRBV7-7 and TRBJ2-1; D gene ambiguous. The sequence derives from a human donor who received a combined kidney and bone marrow transplant. The sequences come from CD8+ T cells from blood, collected before the transplant. CDR3 in amino acids: CASSQVPYNEQFF. CDR3 DNA (partial): TGTGCTAGCAGCCAGGTTCCCTACAATGAG.